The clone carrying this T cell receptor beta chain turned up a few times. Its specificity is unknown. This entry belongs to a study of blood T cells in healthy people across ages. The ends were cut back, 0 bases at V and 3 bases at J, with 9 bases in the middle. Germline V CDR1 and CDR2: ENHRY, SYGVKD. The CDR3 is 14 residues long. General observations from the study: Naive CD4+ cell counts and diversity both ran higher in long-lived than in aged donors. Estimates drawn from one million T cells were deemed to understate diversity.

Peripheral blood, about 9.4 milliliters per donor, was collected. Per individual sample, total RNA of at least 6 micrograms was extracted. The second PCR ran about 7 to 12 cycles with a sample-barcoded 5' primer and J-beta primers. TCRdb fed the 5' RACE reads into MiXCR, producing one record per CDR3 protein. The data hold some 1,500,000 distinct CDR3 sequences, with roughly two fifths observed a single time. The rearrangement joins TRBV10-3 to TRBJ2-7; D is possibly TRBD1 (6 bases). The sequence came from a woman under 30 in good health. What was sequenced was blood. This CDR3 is CAISESTGSYEQYF. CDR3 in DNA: TGTGCCATCAGTGAGTCAACAGGGAGCTACGAGCAGTACTTC.